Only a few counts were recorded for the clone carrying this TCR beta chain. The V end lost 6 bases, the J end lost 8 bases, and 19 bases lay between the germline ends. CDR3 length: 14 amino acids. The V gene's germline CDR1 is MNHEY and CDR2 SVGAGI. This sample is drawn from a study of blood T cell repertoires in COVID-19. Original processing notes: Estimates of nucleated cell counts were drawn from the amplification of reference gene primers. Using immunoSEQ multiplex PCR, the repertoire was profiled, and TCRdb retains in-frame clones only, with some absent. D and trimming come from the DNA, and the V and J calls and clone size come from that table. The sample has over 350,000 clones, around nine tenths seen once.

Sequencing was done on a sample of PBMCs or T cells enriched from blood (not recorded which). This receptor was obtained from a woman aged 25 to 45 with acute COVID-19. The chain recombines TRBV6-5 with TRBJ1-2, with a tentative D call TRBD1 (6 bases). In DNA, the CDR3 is TGTGCCAGCAGAACGGGACAAACAACGAGCGGCTACACCTTC. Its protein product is CASRTGQTTSGYTF.